This T cell receptor beta chain was identified during a study of T cell repertoires in cytomegalovirus infection. Overall study: It can be stated that public TCR beta signatures indicated CMV infection as well as a matching HLA type. Study conclusions and caveats: CMV-specific TCR beta clonotypes restricted by HLA-C dominated the ex vivo response.

A note on this clonotype: Its antigen remains unidentified.

TCRdb processed the reads anew with MiXCR; each CDR3 protein has one entry. The data hold around 310,000 distinct CDR3 sequences, with about 29% observed a single time. Germline-derived CDR1 and CDR2 are MNHEY and SMNVEV (reference sequence). The CDR3 contains 12 residues. J lost 7 bases, V lost 5 bases, and 4 bases had no gene match. The J gene is TRBJ2-7, the V gene TRBV27; the match to TRBD2 covers 8 bases. The sample consisted of cultured PBMCs, taken from culture after CMV antigen stimulation. The receptor's source is a human donor in good health (CMV status not recorded). Some clones in this sample may be carry-over from other donors' samples. CDR3 in DNA: TGTGCCAGCAGTACTACGGGGGGGGAGCAGTACTTC. Its translation is CASSTTGGEQYF.